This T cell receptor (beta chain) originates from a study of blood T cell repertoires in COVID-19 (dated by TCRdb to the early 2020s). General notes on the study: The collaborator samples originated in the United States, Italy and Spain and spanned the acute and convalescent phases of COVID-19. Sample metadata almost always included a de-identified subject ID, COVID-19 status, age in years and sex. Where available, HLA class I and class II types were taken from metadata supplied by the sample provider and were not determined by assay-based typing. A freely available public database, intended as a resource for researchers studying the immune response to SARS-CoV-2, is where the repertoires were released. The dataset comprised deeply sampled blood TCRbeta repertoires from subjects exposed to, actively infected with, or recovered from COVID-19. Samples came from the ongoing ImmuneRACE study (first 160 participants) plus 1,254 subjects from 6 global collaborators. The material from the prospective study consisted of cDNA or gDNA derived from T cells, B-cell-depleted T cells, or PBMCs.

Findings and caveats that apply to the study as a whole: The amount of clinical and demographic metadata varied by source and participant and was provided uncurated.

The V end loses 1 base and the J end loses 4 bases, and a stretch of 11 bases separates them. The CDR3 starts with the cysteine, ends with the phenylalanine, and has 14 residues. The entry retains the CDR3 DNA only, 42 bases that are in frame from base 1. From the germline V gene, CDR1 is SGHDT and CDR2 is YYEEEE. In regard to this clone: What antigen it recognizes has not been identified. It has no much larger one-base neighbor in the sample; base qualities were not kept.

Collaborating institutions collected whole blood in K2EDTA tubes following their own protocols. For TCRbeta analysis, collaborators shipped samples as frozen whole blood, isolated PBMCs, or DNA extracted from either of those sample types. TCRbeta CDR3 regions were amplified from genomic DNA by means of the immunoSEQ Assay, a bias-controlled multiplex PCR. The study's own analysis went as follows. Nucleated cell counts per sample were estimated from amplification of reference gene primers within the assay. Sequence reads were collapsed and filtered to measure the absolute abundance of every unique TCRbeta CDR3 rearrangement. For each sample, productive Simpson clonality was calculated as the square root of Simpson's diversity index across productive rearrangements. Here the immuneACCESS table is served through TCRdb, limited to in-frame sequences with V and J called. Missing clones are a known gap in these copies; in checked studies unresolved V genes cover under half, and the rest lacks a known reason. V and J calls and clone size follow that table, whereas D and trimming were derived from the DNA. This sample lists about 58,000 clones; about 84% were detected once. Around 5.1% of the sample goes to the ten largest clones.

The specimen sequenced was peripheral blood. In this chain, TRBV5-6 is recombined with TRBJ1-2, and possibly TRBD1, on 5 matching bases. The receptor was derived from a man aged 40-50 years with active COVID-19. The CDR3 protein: CASSLRGSTYGYTF. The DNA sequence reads TGTGCCAGCAGCTTGAGGGGTTCCACCTATGGCTACACCTTC.